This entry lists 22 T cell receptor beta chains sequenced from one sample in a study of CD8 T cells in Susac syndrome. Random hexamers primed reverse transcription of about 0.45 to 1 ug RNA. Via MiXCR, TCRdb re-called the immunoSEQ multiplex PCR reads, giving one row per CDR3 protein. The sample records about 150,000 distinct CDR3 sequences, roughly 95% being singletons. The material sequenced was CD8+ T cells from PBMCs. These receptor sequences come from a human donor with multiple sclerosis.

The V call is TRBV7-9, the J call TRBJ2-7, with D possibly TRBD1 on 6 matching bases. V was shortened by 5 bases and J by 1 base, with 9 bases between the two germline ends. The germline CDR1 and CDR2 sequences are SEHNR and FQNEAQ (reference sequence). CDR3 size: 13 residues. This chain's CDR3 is CASSAGDSYEQYV. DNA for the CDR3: TGTGCCAGCAGCGCAGGGGATTCCTACGAGCAGTACGTC.

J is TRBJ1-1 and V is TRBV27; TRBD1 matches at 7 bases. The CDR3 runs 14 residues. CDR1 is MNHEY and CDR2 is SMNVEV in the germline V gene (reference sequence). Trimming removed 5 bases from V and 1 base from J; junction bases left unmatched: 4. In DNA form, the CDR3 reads TGTGCCAGCAGTGGGACAGATACGAACACTGAAGCTTTCTTT. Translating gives CASSGTDTNTEAFF.

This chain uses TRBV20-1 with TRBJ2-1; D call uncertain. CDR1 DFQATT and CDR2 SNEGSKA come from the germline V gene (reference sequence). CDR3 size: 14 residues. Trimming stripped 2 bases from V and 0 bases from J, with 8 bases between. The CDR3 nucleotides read TGCAGTGCTAGATCCGTAAGCTCCTACAATGAGCAGTTCTTC. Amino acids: CSARSVSSYNEQFF.

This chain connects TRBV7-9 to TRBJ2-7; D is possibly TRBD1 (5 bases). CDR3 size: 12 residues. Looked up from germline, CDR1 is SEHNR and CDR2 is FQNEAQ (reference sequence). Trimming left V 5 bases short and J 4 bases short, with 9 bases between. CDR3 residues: CASSGTGYEQYV. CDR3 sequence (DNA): TGTGCCAGCAGCGGTACAGGATACGAGCAGTACGTC.

CDR3 DNA sequence: TGTGCCAGCAGTGAATTGATAGGGACAGAGACCCAGTACTTC. Protein sequence: CASSELIGTETQYF. The chain employs TRBV25-1 and TRBJ2-5; either TRBD1 or TRBD2 may supply D (5 bases each). Germline loops: CDR1 MGHDK, CDR2 SYGVNS. This CDR3 has 14 residues. Deletions cut 1 base from V and 4 bases from J, with 10 bases between.

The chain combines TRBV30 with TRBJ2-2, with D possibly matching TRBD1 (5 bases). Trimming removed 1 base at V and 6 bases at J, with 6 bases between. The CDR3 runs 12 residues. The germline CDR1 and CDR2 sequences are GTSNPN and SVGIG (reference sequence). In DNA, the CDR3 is TGTGCCTGGAGTGAGGGGTCCGGGGAGCTGTTTTTT. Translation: CAWSEGSGELFF.

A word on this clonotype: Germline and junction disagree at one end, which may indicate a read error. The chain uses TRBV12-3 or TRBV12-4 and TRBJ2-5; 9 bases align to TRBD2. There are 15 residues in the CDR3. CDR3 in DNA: TGTGCCAGCAGTATAGCGGGGGAGGTCCAAGAGACCCAGTACTTC. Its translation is CASSIAGEVQETQYF.

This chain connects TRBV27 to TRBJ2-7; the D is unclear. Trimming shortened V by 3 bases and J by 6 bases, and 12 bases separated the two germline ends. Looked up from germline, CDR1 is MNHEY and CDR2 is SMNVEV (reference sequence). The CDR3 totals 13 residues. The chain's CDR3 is CASSLHGVGEQYV. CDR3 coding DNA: TGTGCCAGCAGTTTGCATGGGGTTGGCGAGCAGTACGTC.

CDR3 sequence: CASSPRGPAWSSYEQYF. CDR3 nucleotides: TGTGCCAGCAGCCCCCGGGGTCCCGCTTGGAGCTCCTACGAGCAGTACTTC. The V and J genes are TRBV3-1 and TRBJ2-7, with D possibly TRBD2 on 5 matching bases. Per germline, CDR1 LGHDT and CDR2 YNNKEL (reference sequence). Trimming stripped 4 bases from V and 0 bases from J, with 19 bases between. The CDR3 loop spans 17 amino acids.

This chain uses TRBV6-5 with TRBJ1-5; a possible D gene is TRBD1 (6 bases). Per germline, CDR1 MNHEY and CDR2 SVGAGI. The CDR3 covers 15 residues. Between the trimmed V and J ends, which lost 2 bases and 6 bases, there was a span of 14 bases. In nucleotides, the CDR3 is TGTGCCAGCAGTTACGGTACAGGGTCGAGTCAGCCCCAGCATTTT. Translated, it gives CASSYGTGSSQPQHF.

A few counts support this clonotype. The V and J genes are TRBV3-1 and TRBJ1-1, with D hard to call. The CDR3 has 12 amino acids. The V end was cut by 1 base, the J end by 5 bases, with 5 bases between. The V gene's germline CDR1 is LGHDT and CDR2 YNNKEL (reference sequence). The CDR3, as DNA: TGTGCCAGCAGCCAAGGGGTGACTGAAGCTTTCTTT. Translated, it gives CASSQGVTEAFF.

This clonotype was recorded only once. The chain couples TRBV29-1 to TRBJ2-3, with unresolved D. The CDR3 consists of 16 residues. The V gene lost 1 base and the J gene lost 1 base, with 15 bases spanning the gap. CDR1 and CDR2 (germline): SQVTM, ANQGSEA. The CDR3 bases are TGCAGCGTTGAAGCTGGGGAAAGCCCTGGCACAGATACGCAGTATTTT. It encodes CSVEAGESPGTDTQYF.

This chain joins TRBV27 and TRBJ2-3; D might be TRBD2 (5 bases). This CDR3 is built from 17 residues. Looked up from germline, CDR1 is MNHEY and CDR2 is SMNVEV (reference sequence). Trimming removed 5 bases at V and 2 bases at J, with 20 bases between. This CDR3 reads CASSPTGLQASTDTQYF. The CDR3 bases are TGTGCCAGCAGTCCAACCGGACTCCAGGCCTCCACAGATACGCAGTATTTT.

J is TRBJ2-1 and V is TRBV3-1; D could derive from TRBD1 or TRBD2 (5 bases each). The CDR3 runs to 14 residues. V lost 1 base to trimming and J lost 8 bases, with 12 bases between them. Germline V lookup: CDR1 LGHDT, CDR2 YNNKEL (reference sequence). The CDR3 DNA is TGTGCCAGCAGCCAAGGTGCAGGGAGTCATGAGCAGTTCTTC. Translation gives CASSQGAGSHEQFF.

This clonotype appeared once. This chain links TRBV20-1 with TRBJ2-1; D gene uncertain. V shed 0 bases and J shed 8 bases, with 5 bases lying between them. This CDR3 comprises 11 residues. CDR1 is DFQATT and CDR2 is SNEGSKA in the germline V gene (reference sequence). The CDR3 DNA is TGCAGTGCTAGAGATTGGGATGAGCAGTTCTTC. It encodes CSARDWDEQFF.

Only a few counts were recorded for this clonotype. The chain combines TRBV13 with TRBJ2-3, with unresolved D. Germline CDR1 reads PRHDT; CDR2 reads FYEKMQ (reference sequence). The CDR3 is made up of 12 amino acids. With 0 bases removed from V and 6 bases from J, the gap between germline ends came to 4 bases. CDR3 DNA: TGTGCCAGCAGCTTAGGTTGGGATACGCAGTATTTT. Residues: CASSLGWDTQYF.

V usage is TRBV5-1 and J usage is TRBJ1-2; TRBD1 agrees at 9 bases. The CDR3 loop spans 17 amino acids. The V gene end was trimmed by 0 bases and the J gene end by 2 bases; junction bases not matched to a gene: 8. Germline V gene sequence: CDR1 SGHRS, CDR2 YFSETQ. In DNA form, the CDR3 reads TGCGCCAGCAGCTTGGTCCAGACAGGGGGATGGAACTATGGCTACACCTTC. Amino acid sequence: CASSLVQTGGWNYGYTF.

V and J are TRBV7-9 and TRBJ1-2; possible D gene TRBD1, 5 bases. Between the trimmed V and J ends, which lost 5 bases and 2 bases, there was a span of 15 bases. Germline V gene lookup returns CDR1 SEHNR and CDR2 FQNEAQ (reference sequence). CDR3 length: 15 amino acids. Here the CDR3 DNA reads TGTGCCAGCAGCCTTGTGCTGGGGGGGAACTATGGCTACACCTTC. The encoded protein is CASSLVLGGNYGYTF.

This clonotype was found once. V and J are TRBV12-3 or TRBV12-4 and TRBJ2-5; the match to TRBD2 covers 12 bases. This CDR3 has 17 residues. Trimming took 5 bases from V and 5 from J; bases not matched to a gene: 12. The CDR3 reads CASSALSSGGAGETQYF. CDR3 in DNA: TGTGCCAGCAGTGCCCTGTCTAGCGGGGGGGCCGGTGAGACCCAGTACTTC.

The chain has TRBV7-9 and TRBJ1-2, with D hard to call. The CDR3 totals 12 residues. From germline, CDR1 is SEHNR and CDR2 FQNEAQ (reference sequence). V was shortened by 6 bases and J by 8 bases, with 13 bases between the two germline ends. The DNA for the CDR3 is TGTGCCAGCAGGTCCCTGGTAGGCGGCTACACCTTC. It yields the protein CASRSLVGGYTF.

CDR3 region: CASSLKFYEQYF. The CDR3 DNA reads TGTGCCAGCAGCTTAAAGTTTTACGAGCAGTACTTC. The gene calls are TRBV7-9 and TRBJ2-7; D is unclear. Trimming shortened V by 2 bases and J by 4 bases, and 6 bases separated the two germline ends. This CDR3 region has 12 residues. CDR1 is SEHNR, CDR2 FQNEAQ, per germline (reference sequence).

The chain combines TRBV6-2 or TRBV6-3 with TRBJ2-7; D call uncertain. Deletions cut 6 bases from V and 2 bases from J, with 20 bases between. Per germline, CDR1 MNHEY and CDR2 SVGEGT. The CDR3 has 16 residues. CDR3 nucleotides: TGTGCCAGCAGACCCCGATTACATTCCCTTACCTACGAGCAGTACGTC. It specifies CASRPRLHSLTYEQYV.